A single sample is the source of the 28 T cell receptor beta chains below, sequenced in a study of OX40 agonist ivuxolimab in advanced cancers. Generated by immunoSEQ multiplex PCR, the TCRdb table keeps only in-frame clones and is missing some. Among more than 35,000 clones listed, 60% to 80% were seen once. This specimen was CD4+ or CD8+ T cells sorted from blood, taken in a trial of the OX40 agonist ivuxolimab. The receptor source for this set is an adult with an advanced solid tumor such as melanoma, head and neck, liver or kidney cancer.

This chain connects TRBV30 to TRBJ1-5; 8 positions agree with TRBD1. The CDR3 contains 16 residues. Germline V gene data show CDR1 as GTSNPN and CDR2 as SVGIG (reference sequence). J gave up 0 bases and V 0 bases, and 4 bases lay outside the gene matches. CDR3 bases: TGTGCCTGGAGTGTGGGACAGGTATATAGCAATCAGCCCCAGCATTTT. Residues: CAWSVGQVYSNQPQHF. The variable domain in full, completed from reference TRBV30 and TRBJ1-5, reads SQTIHQWPATLVQPVGSPLSLECTVEGTSNPNLYWYRQAAGRGLQLLFYSVGIGQISSEVPQNLSASRPQDRQFILSSKKLLLSDSGFYLCAWSVGQVYSNQPQHFGDGTRLSIL.

The table lists this clone with a few counts. The CDR3 reads CASSQDTNSNQPQHF. CDR3 nucleotides: TGCGCCAGCAGCCAAGATACCAATAGCAATCAGCCCCAGCATTTT. This chain connects TRBV4-1 to TRBJ1-5; D unclear. The CDR3 runs to 15 residues. V was shortened by 0 bases and J by 0 bases, with 6 bases between the two germline ends. Germline V gives CDR1 MGHRA, CDR2 YSYEKL.

The chain combines TRBV27 with TRBJ1-1; D is perhaps TRBD1 (6 bases). Germline V lookup: CDR1 MNHEY, CDR2 SMNVEV (reference sequence). This CDR3 region has 13 residues. V lost 8 bases and J lost 0, with 10 bases in between. This CDR3 reads CASGQGMNTEAFF. In DNA, the CDR3 is TGTGCCAGCGGCCAGGGGATGAACACTGAAGCTTTCTTT.

The genes are TRBV7-9 and TRBJ2-3; 8 nucleotides align to TRBD2. Germline lookup yields CDR1 SEHNR and CDR2 FQNEAQ (reference sequence). Germline trimming cut 0 bases from V and 11 bases from J; bases unmatched to any gene: 16. This CDR3 has 17 amino acids. The CDR3 here is CASSLAQGSGANWEQYF. The CDR3 DNA sequence: TGTGCCAGCAGCTTAGCGCAGGGTAGCGGGGCTAACTGGGAGCAGTATTTT.

The chain recombines TRBV27 with TRBJ2-1; possibly TRBD2 for D (6 bases). The CDR3 has 15 amino acids. V lost 6 bases to trimming and J lost 4 bases, with 16 bases between them. CDR1 and CDR2 (germline): MNHEY, SMNVEV (reference sequence). CDR3 sequence: CASSLAGLSYNEQFF. The CDR3 bases are TGTGCCAGCAGCCTCGCGGGACTGTCTTACAATGAGCAGTTCTTC.

This sequence joins TRBV2 and TRBJ2-1; no definite D call. The CDR3 consists of 13 residues. V dropped 9 bases and J dropped 0 bases, with 9 bases sitting between them. The germline V gene encodes CDR1 SNHLY and CDR2 FYNNEI. CDR3 nucleotides: TGTGCCAGTGCACGGAGCTCCTACAATGAGCAGTTCTTC. This gives the protein CASARSSYNEQFF.

The V gene is TRBV28, the J gene TRBJ2-3, with D perhaps matching TRBD1 (5 bases). The V gene's germline CDR1 is MDHEN and CDR2 SYDVKM. Trimming stripped 6 bases from V and 0 bases from J, with 10 bases between. CDR3 length equals 14 residues. CDR3 sequence reads: CASRQGFSTDTQYF. As DNA, the CDR3 is TGTGCCAGCAGGCAGGGATTCAGCACAGATACGCAGTATTTT. The complete variable domain, with remaining parts taken from reference TRBV28 and TRBJ2-3, reads DVKVTQSSRYLVKRTGEKVFLECVQDMDHENMFWYRQDPGLGLRLIYFSYDVKMKEKGDIPEGYSVSREKKERFSLILESASTNQTSMYLCASRQGFSTDTQYFGPGTRLTVL.

This clone has only a few counts. The genes are TRBV29-1 and TRBJ1-1; TRBD1 might be the D (6 bases). The CDR3 contains 11 residues. The V gene lost 5 bases and the J gene lost 5 bases, with 9 bases spanning the gap. The germline V gene has CDR1 SQVTM and CDR2 ANQGSEA. The CDR3 sequence is CSVNRETEAFF. The DNA of the CDR3 is TGCAGCGTTAACAGGGAGACTGAAGCTTTCTTT.

The chain employs TRBV30 and TRBJ2-3; 10 nucleotides align to TRBD2. CDR3 length: 16 amino acids. The V and J ends lost 2 bases and 2 bases, in that order; junction bases with no gene match: 7. Looked up from germline, CDR1 is GTSNPN and CDR2 is SVGIG (reference sequence). The DNA for the CDR3 is TGTGCCTGGAGTCTTTTTAGCGGGAGGCCCACAGATACGCAGTATTTT. Its translation: CAWSLFSGRPTDTQYF. Based on the CDR3 plus reference TRBV30 and TRBJ2-3, the full variable domain is SQTIHQWPATLVQPVGSPLSLECTVEGTSNPNLYWYRQAAGRGLQLLFYSVGIGQISSEVPQNLSASRPQDRQFILSSKKLLLSDSGFYLCAWSLFSGRPTDTQYFGPGTRLTVL.

V usage is TRBV11-2 and J usage is TRBJ2-2, with 7 nucleotides matching TRBD2. The germline V gene encodes CDR1 SGHAT and CDR2 FQNNGV. The CDR3 sequence is 16 residues long. The trim removed 1 base at V and 5 bases at J, leaving 7 bases unmatched. The CDR3 loop reads CASSLGAGRVTGELFF. The CDR3 region has the DNA TGTGCCAGCAGCTTAGGAGCGGGACGTGTTACCGGGGAGCTGTTTTTT.

The rearrangement uses TRBV9 and TRBJ2-3; D is perhaps TRBD2 (5 bases). This CDR3 comprises 15 residues. Trimming pared 0 bases from V and 4 bases from J, leaving 12 bases between. Germline assignment: CDR1 SGDLS and CDR2 YYNGEE. The CDR3 sequence is CASSVGVLEADTQYF. In DNA form, the CDR3 reads TGTGCCAGCAGCGTAGGGGTCTTGGAGGCAGATACGCAGTATTTT.

The chain carries TRBV29-1 and TRBJ2-7; 12 nucleotides line up with TRBD1. The CDR3 spans 14 residues. With V trimmed by 6 bases and J by 6 bases, 9 bases remained unmatched. Germline V CDR1 and CDR2: SQVTM, ANQGSEA. The CDR3 protein is CSVEMGTGGGEQYF. CDR3 DNA: TGCAGCGTGGAAATGGGGACAGGGGGCGGCGAGCAGTACTTC.

This clone came up once. The J gene is TRBJ2-7, the V gene TRBV4-3; possible D gene TRBD1, 6 bases. CDR1 is LGHNA and CDR2 is YSLEER in the germline V gene. CDR3 size: 16 residues. Between the trimmed V and J ends, which lost 1 base and 1 base, there was a span of 14 bases. CDR3 residues: CASSQATGIISYEQYF. Written as DNA, the CDR3 is TGCGCCAGCAGCCAAGCCACAGGGATCATATCCTACGAGCAGTACTTC.

This clone has a handful of counts. The chain uses TRBV7-9 and TRBJ2-7; 9 positions match TRBD1. The CDR3 length is 16 residues. The V and J ends lost 4 bases and 4 bases, in that order; junction bases with no gene match: 11. CDR1 and CDR2 (germline): SEHNR, FQNEAQ (reference sequence). The DNA of the CDR3 is TGTGCCAGCAGCTCCCCACGGACAGGGGAGTTGTACGAGCAGTACTTC. Translation gives CASSSPRTGELYEQYF.

This clone was detected once. J is TRBJ2-7 and V is TRBV7-9; TRBD1 aligns across 7 bases. The CDR3 extends over 16 amino acids. Germline CDR1 is SEHNR and CDR2 is FQNEAQ (reference sequence). Losses at the gene ends were 5 bases for V and 4 bases for J; bases not matched to a gene: 14. The CDR3 region is CASSPPPRQGHYEQYF. The CDR3 DNA is TGTGCCAGCAGCCCCCCACCCCGACAGGGACATTACGAGCAGTACTTC.

V usage is TRBV5-6 and J usage is TRBJ2-7; tentatively, D is TRBD2 (5 bases). CDR1 and CDR2 from the germline V gene are SGHDT and YYEEEE. The CDR3 contains 16 residues. The V and J ends lost 0 bases and 2 bases respectively, with 15 bases between them. The CDR3 reads CASSLGEGTKAYEQYF. The CDR3 region has the DNA TGTGCCAGCAGCTTGGGTGAGGGAACGAAAGCCTACGAGCAGTACTTC.

The V call is TRBV5-5, the J call TRBJ2-2; D is unresolved. The V end lost 0 bases, the J end lost 4 bases, and 10 bases lay between the germline ends. CDR3 length: 15 amino acids. Germline CDR1 SGHKS, CDR2 YYEKEE (reference sequence). The CDR3 bases are TGTGCCAGCAGCTTGGTAAACGCGGTCACCGGGGAGCTGTTTTTT. It specifies CASSLVNAVTGELFF. The full variable domain, with the rest looked up from reference TRBV5-5 and TRBJ2-2, is DAGVTQSPTHLIKTRGQQVTLRCSPISGHKSVSWYQQVLGQGPQFIFQYYEKEERGRGNFPDRFSARQFPNYSSELNVNALLLGDSALYLCASSLVNAVTGELFFGEGSRLTVL.

This chain links TRBV19 with TRBJ2-1, with D perhaps given as TRBD1 or TRBD2 (5 bases each). Germline-derived CDR1 and CDR2 are LNHDA and SQIVND (reference sequence). CDR3 length equals 12 residues. V lost 3 bases and J 7 bases, leaving 7 bases between the germline ends. The CDR3 coding sequence is TGTGCCAGTAGTATCTGGGGGAATGAGCAGTTCTTC. This translates into CASSIWGNEQFF.

The chain uses TRBV28 and TRBJ2-2; 8 nucleotides agree with TRBD1. Germline V gene data show CDR1 as MDHEN and CDR2 as SYDVKM. This CDR3 has 14 amino acids. The trim removed 6 bases at V and 1 base at J, leaving 1 base unmatched. Here the CDR3 reads CASRGTGNTGELFF. In nucleotides, the CDR3 is TGTGCCAGCAGGGGGACAGGGAACACCGGGGAGCTGTTTTTT.

This chain connects TRBV5-6 to TRBJ1-1; D ambiguous. This CDR3 spans 11 amino acids. Looked up from germline, CDR1 is SGHDT and CDR2 is YYEEEE. V was cut by 2 bases and J by 2 bases, with 1 base left in between. CDR3 in DNA: TGTGCCAGCAGCTTCAACACTGAAGCTTTCTTT. This translates into CASSFNTEAFF.

Details on this clone: This same CDR3 is encoded by further DNA sequences in the sample. This chain uses TRBV27 with TRBJ1-2; D is undetermined. Germline CDR1 reads MNHEY; CDR2 reads SMNVEV (reference sequence). The V gene lost 3 bases and the J gene lost 4 bases, with 21 bases spanning the gap. The CDR3 is made up of 17 amino acids. The CDR3 here is CASSFRFKQQSSYGYTF. For the CDR3, the DNA is TGTGCCAGCAGTTTCCGGTTTAAGCAGCAATCGTCCTATGGCTACACCTTC.

Points on this clone: The same CDR3 is also encoded by other DNA sequences in this sample. The CDR3 DNA is TGTGCCAGCAGCATAGGGGGACAGGGTTACGAGCAGTACTTC. It specifies CASSIGGQGYEQYF. This sequence joins TRBV19 and TRBJ2-7; 9 nucleotides agree with TRBD1. Trimming at V came to 9 bases and at J to 4 bases, leaving 10 bases not matched to a gene. Germline CDR1 LNHDA, CDR2 SQIVND (reference sequence). The CDR3 totals 14 residues. The complete variable domain, with remaining parts taken from reference TRBV19 and TRBJ2-7, reads DGGITQSPKYLFRKEGQNVTLSCEQNLNHDAMYWYRQDPGQGLRLIYYSQIVNDFQKGDIAEGYSVSREKKESFPLTVTSAQKNPTAFYLCASSIGGQGYEQYFGPGTRLTVT.

This chain connects TRBV2 to TRBJ2-7; D gene unclear. V dropped 4 bases and J dropped 2 bases, with 12 bases sitting between them. CDR1 and CDR2 from the germline V gene are SNHLY and FYNNEI. The CDR3 extends over 14 amino acids. The CDR3 region is CASSGEEQAYEQYF. CDR3 DNA: TGTGCCAGCAGTGGGGAAGAACAAGCCTACGAGCAGTACTTC. The full variable domain, rest sourced from reference TRBV2 and TRBJ2-7, is EPEVTQTPSHQVTQMGQEVILRCVPISNHLYFYWYRQILGQKVEFLVSFYNNEISEKSEIFDDQFSVERPDGSNFTLKIRSTKLEDSAMYFCASSGEEQAYEQYFGPGTRLTVT.

The genes are TRBV2 and TRBJ2-7; the D is unclear. Near its end, the DNA agrees better with TRBJ2-1, so the J call may be wrong. Per the germline V gene, CDR1 is SNHLY and CDR2 is FYNNEI. This CDR3 has 15 amino acids. The CDR3 nucleotides read TGTGCCAGCACCCACCTAGATGGCTCCTACAATGAGCAGTTCTTC. Amino acids: CASTHLDGSYNEQFF.

The chain employs TRBV2 and TRBJ1-1, with no clear D. The CDR3 is 12 amino acids. Germline V gene sequence: CDR1 SNHLY, CDR2 FYNNEI. The V and J ends lost 5 bases and 1 base respectively, with 5 bases between them. The CDR3 region has the DNA TGTGCCAGCAGTCCGACGAACACTGAAGCTTTCTTT. This codes for CASSPTNTEAFF. Using reference TRBV2 and TRBJ1-1 for the parts outside the CDR3, the full variable domain is EPEVTQTPSHQVTQMGQEVILRCVPISNHLYFYWYRQILGQKVEFLVSFYNNEISEKSEIFDDQFSVERPDGSNFTLKIRSTKLEDSAMYFCASSPTNTEAFFGQGTRLTVV.

The sample holds a few counts of this clone. The chain couples TRBV12-5 to TRBJ2-4; 11 nucleotides match TRBD1. J was trimmed by 6 bases and V by 6 bases; bases with no gene match: 4. Germline V gene data show CDR1 as LGHNT and CDR2 as FRNRAP. There are 14 residues in the CDR3. The CDR3 DNA follows: TGTGCTAGTGGAACCGGGACAGGGGGAAACATTCAGTACTTC. It specifies CASGTGTGGNIQYF.

The rearrangement uses TRBV6-1 and TRBJ2-7; 7 nucleotides match TRBD1. Germline values: CDR1 MNHNS, CDR2 SASEGT. With V trimmed by 1 base and J by 0 bases, 3 bases remained unmatched. This CDR3 spans 15 amino acids. The CDR3: CASSEGQGISYEQYF. CDR3 sequence (DNA): TGTGCCAGCAGTGAAGGACAGGGAATCTCCTACGAGCAGTACTTC.

This sequence joins TRBV11-2 and TRBJ2-1; 10 bases are a match to TRBD2. This CDR3 contains 16 residues. V shed 0 bases, J shed 9 bases, and the junction held 8 bases outside the gene matches. Germline V lookup: CDR1 SGHAT, CDR2 FQNNGV. The CDR3 nucleotides read TGTGCCAGCAGCTTAGAGGCTAGCGGGAGCAGGTGTGAGCAGTTCTTC. Amino acids: CASSLEASGSRCEQFF.